This is a list of T cell receptor beta chains from one sample in a study of T cell responses to AZD1222 COVID-19 vaccine. Only in-frame clones appear in the TCRdb table, and some are missing; sequencing was by immunoSEQ multiplex PCR. The sample lists about 25,000 clones, 80% to 90% occurring once. Specimen: peripheral blood, collected 28 days after the second AZD1222 dose. The receptor source for this set is an adult who received the AZD1222 COVID-19 vaccine. Both conserved end residues are part of each CDR3. A D gene is named only where the DNA matches it firmly. Only part of the rows carry a size: once, few, many, or a class if the clone is expanded.

>TRBJ2-7|NA|TRBV7-2|NA
CASRRDSLSYEQYF
TGTGCCAGCAGGCGGGACAGCCTCTCCTACGAGCAGTACTTC
>TRBJ1-6|few|TRBV11-1|NA
CASSLSGEASPLHF
TGTGCCAGCAGCTTGTCCGGCGAAGCGTCACCCCTCCACTTT
>TRBJ2-7|NA|TRBV4-2|TRBD2
CASSRGLAVSYEQYF
TGTGCCAGCAGCCGCGGTCTAGCGGTCTCCTACGAGCAGTACTTC
>TRBJ2-3|NA|TRBV24-1|NA
CATSDRGKFGKLDTQYF
TGTGCCACCAGTGACCGGGGGAAATTCGGGAAGTTAGATACGCAGTATTTT
>TRBJ2-3|NA|TRBV4-1|NA
CASSPVGSTDTQYF
TGCGCCAGCAGCCCGGTGGGCAGCACAGATACGCAGTATTTT
>TRBJ2-7|NA|TRBV28|TRBD1
CASKSGQTYEQYF
TGTGCCAGCAAATCGGGACAGACCTACGAGCAGTACTTC
>TRBJ1-1|NA|TRBV2|TRBD1
CASRTGSNTEAFF
TGTGCCAGCAGGACAGGGTCGAACACTGAAGCTTTCTTT
>TRBJ1-2|NA|TRBV6-6|TRBD1
CASSRQGAQSPRYGYTF
TGTGCCAGCAGTCGGCAGGGGGCGCAAAGCCCTCGGTATGGCTACACCTTC
>TRBJ2-3|NA|TRBV5-4|NA
CASSLKRDINTDTQYF
TGTGCCAGCAGCTTGAAAAGAGACATAAACACAGATACGCAGTATTTT
>TRBJ2-1|NA|TRBV12-3/TRBV12-4|NA
CASSLTGNNEQFF
TGTGCCAGCAGCCTGACAGGAAACAATGAGCAGTTCTTC
>TRBJ2-7|NA|TRBV29-1|TRBD2
CSVQRTSGNDEQYF
TGCAGCGTCCAACGGACTAGCGGGAACGACGAGCAGTACTTC
>TRBJ2-2|few|TRBV7-6|TRBD1
CASSLGQGSVTGELFF
TGTGCCAGCAGCCTAGGACAGGGCAGTGTCACCGGGGAGCTGTTTTTT
>TRBJ1-1|NA|TRBV5-1|NA
CASSLGSDGTEAFF
TGCGCCAGCAGCTTGGGGTCGGACGGCACTGAAGCTTTCTTT
>TRBJ2-7|NA|TRBV5-5|NA
CASSFSGEEQYF
TGTGCCAGCAGCTTTTCAGGTGAAGAGCAGTACTTC
>TRBJ2-7|NA|TRBV6-6|NA
CASSYPDYEQYF
TGTGCCAGCAGTTACCCTGATTACGAGCAGTACTTC
>TRBJ1-2|NA|TRBV28|NA
CASTRPGNYGYTF
TGTGCCAGCACCCGGCCAGGAAACTATGGCTACACCTTC
>TRBJ1-6|NA|TRBV3-1/TRBV3-2|TRBD1
CASSRRTGGNSPLHF
TGTGCCAGCAGCCGGCGTACAGGGGGTAATTCACCCCTCCACTTT
>TRBJ1-6|NA|TRBV2|NA
CATWGGTNSPLHF
TGTGCCACTTGGGGGGGGACAAATTCACCCCTCCACTTT
>TRBJ2-3|NA|TRBV5-1|TRBD2
CASSLLASGRADTQYF
TGCGCCAGCAGCTTGCTGGCTAGCGGGAGGGCAGATACGCAGTATTTT
>TRBJ1-2|few|TRBV10-3|NA
CAITSGGYTF
TGTGCCATCACTAGTGGGGGCTACACCTTC
>TRBJ2-3|once|TRBV6-5|NA
CASRKGTLRLDTQYF
TGTGCCAGCAGAAAGGGGACCTTAAGATTGGATACGCAGTATTTT
>TRBJ2-2|few|TRBV11-2|TRBD2
CASSFSITGGRAFSGELFF
TGTGCCAGCAGCTTTTCAATAACTGGCGGGAGGGCCTTTTCCGGGGAGCTGTTTTTT
>TRBJ2-2|NA|TRBV13|TRBD2
CASSSGLAGGPIPGELFF
TGTGCCAGCAGCTCCGGACTAGCGGGAGGGCCTATCCCCGGGGAGCTGTTTTTT
>TRBJ2-7|NA|TRBV7-2|NA
CASSLSSRAYEQYF
TGTGCCAGCAGCTTGTCTAGCAGGGCCTACGAGCAGTACTTC
>TRBJ1-1|NA|TRBV6-1|NA
CASSERGRRDEAFF
TGTGCCAGCAGTGAAAGGGGCAGGAGAGATGAAGCTTTCTTT
>TRBJ1-5|NA|TRBV28|TRBD1
CASRWQGEGNQPQHF
TGTGCCAGCAGGTGGCAGGGGGAAGGCAATCAGCCCCAGCATTTT
>TRBJ1-1|NA|TRBV27|TRBD1
CASSPSQGRMNTEAFF
TGTGCCAGCAGTCCTTCACAGGGGCGCATGAACACTGAAGCTTTCTTT
>TRBJ1-5|NA|TRBV19|NA
CASSILQRIDQPQHF
TGTGCCAGTAGTATATTACAGAGGATTGATCAGCCCCAGCATTTT
>TRBJ1-4|NA|TRBV7-9|TRBD1
CASSQGARGNEKLFF
TGTGCCAGCAGCCAGGGGGCAAGGGGCAATGAAAAACTGTTTTTT
>TRBJ1-1|medium-sized|TRBV4-2|NA
CASSYDRSEAFF
TGTGCCAGCAGCTACGACCGGAGTGAAGCTTTCTTT
>TRBJ2-7|NA|TRBV6-5|TRBD2
CASQTSGTYEQYF
TGTGCCAGCCAAACTAGCGGGACCTACGAGCAGTACTTC
>TRBJ2-1|NA|TRBV7-3|TRBD2
CASSRLGGHSGSPYNEQFF
TGTGCCAGCAGCCGATTGGGGGGCCATAGCGGGAGCCCCTACAATGAGCAGTTCTTC
>TRBJ2-3|NA|TRBV5-1|NA
CASRSMSTDTQYF
TGCGCCAGCAGGTCCATGAGCACAGATACGCAGTATTTT
>TRBJ1-4|NA|TRBV28|TRBD1
CASSSPQGVNEKLFF
TGTGCCAGCAGTTCCCCTCAGGGGGTGAATGAAAAACTGTTTTTT
>TRBJ2-7|NA|TRBV6-5|NA
CASSYREEAGYEQYF
TGTGCCAGCAGTTACCGTGAGGAGGCCGGCTACGAGCAGTACTTC
>TRBJ2-7|NA|TRBV7-8|NA
CASSLGGDPYEQYF
TGTGCCAGCAGCTTAGGAGGGGACCCCTACGAGCAGTACTTC
>TRBJ2-3|once|TRBV28|TRBD1
CASSLTIGQGGTDTQYF
TGTGCCAGCAGTCTCACCATAGGGCAGGGGGGCACAGATACGCAGTATTTT
>TRBJ1-1|NA|TRBV29-1|TRBD1
CSVRGQMNTEAFF
TGCAGCGTCCGGGGACAGATGAACACTGAAGCTTTCTTT
>TRBJ2-7|NA|TRBV6-2/TRBV6-3|NA
CASSFALTYEQYF
TGTGCCAGCAGTTTTGCGCTGACCTACGAGCAGTACTTC
>TRBJ1-2|NA|TRBV7-9|NA
CASSSFYGYTF
TGTGCCAGCAGCTCCTTCTATGGCTACACCTTC
>TRBJ1-4|NA|TRBV9|NA
CASSVGLVLEEKLFF
TGTGCCAGCAGCGTCGGGTTGGTGCTCGAGGAAAAACTGTTTTTT
>TRBJ2-5|NA|TRBV5-1|NA
CASSLYGGSDETQYF
TGCGCCAGCAGCTTGTATGGGGGCTCGGATGAGACCCAGTACTTC
>TRBJ1-1|NA|TRBV5-4|NA
CASSPRGRSEAFF
TGTGCCAGCAGCCCCCGGGGCAGAAGTGAAGCTTTCTTT
>TRBJ1-5|NA|TRBV24-1|NA
CATSDGGQGNQPQHF
TGTGCCACCAGTGATGGGGGTCAGGGCAATCAGCCCCAGCATTTT
>TRBJ2-5|NA|TRBV28|TRBD2
CASNLSGSGETQYF
TGTGCCAGCAATCTTAGCGGGAGCGGTGAGACCCAGTACTTC
>TRBJ1-2|medium-sized|TRBV27|NA
CASSLSRGLLRGYTF
TGTGCCAGCAGTTTATCCCGAGGTTTGCTGAGGGGCTACACCTTC
>TRBJ2-7|NA|TRBV28|NA
CASSLLSGHYEQYF
TGTGCCAGCAGTTTACTATCCGGACACTACGAGCAGTACTTC
>TRBJ2-7|NA|TRBV6-5|TRBD2
CASRPLAGGFYEQYF
TGTGCCAGCAGGCCTCTAGCGGGAGGCTTCTACGAGCAGTACTTC
>TRBJ1-1|few|TRBV19|NA
CASSIVDSGTEAFF
TGTGCCAGTAGTATAGTTGACAGCGGAACTGAAGCTTTCTTT
>TRBJ1-1|few|TRBV5-1|NA
CASSPRSGRGITEAFF
TGCGCCAGCAGCCCCCGTTCAGGGCGGGGGATCACTGAAGCTTTCTTT
>TRBJ1-1|NA|TRBV6-6|NA
CASSYPGQLMNTEAFF
TGTGCCAGCAGTTATCCAGGACAGCTAATGAACACTGAAGCTTTCTTT
>TRBJ1-1|once|TRBV19|NA
CASIPGQNTEAFF
TGTGCCAGTATTCCGGGACAGAACACTGAAGCTTTCTTT
>TRBJ2-7|NA|TRBV18|TRBD1
CASSPGQGGSYSEQYF
TGTGCCAGCTCCCCGGGACAGGGGGGTAGCTATAGCGAGCAGTACTTC